This TCR beta chain was identified during a study of cytotoxic CD8 clonotypes in ibrutinib-treated CLL (dated by TCRdb to the early 2020s). Regarding the research as a whole: The cohort had 11 to 12 relapsed/refractory and around 15 treatment-naive patients; 17 were IGHV unmutated. Responses were partial in some 24 patients and complete in 2; after median about 5.5 years follow-up, roughly 15 stayed in remission and roughly twelve progressed. Response samples were obtained after a median of roughly eleven months of treatment, with a range of roughly 6 to 36 months. On average, each sample yielded 255,043 productive templates and 94,082 productive rearrangements. Longitudinal samples were available for about 30% of the roughly 90 trial participants. Cryopreserved peripheral blood mononuclear cells were collected before treatment, at response, and at either disease progression or sustained remission. Every sample from remission and from progressive disease was obtained while the patients were still on ibrutinib.

On the study overall, not on this receptor specifically: An increase in clonality was observed at ibrutinib response, with clonality remaining stable during sustained remission and falling back toward baseline at progression. At baseline, clonality was higher than in age-matched healthy donors and showed a strong correlation with circulating CD8+ T-cell counts. Public clonotypes were rare and either contracted or stayed stable during treatment, and the rise in clonality at ibrutinib response reflected the expansion of private clonotypes. Sampling times were not matched between patients in sustained remission and patients whose disease was progressing, and lymph node repertoires were not examined.

This sample's time point label indicates: roughly 25 months on ibrutinib. For TCR beta library preparation, 2 to 2.5 micrograms of genomic DNA were isolated from cryopreserved PBMCs. Longitudinal blood samples from CLL patients on ibrutinib monotherapy underwent high-throughput TCR beta sequencing. The patients took part in an open-label, single-center phase 2 trial of ibrutinib monotherapy. Sequences SQVTM (CDR1) and ANQGSEA (CDR2) are obtained from the germline V gene. The V end loses 6 bases and the J end loses 0 bases, and a stretch of 12 bases separates them. Inclusive of the bounding cysteine and phenylalanine, the CDR3 is 13 residues long. Here the CDR3 DNA is all that survives: 39 bases in frame from base 1. A MiSeq instrument was used for deep resolution sequencing, which targeted depths ranging from 1 in 1 million up to 1 in 200,000 T cells, with coverage averaging 10x for each clonotype. The immunoSEQ hsTCRB Kit was used to generate TCR beta libraries. Regarding the original processing steps: Data were analyzed with ImmunoSEQ Data Assistant and ImmunoSEQ Analyzer, with V, D and J genes assigned per IMGT definitions. Clonality, which ranges from 0 to 1, was calculated as one minus the normalized Shannon entropy of productive rearrangement frequencies. Public clonotype analysis was restricted to overrepresented clonotypes comprising at least 0.05% of each patient's repertoire. Thirteen repertoires from age-matched healthy donors, obtained from immuneACCESS, served as clonality controls. The clones in this table, taken by TCRdb from immuneACCESS, are in-frame only. Not every clone is retained; where verified, under half of the shortfall comes from an unresolved V gene, and the cause of the rest is unknown. The DNA gave D and trimming, while V, J and clone size come from that table. This sample comprises over 120,000 clones, 70% to 80% of them detected only once. Together, the top ten hold around 5% of the sample.

Details on this clone: Its antigen has not been determined. Base qualities are not provided; no much larger clone lies one nucleotide away.

The receptor chain draws on TRBV29-1 and TRBJ2-7; TRBD1 is possibly the D segment (5 matching bases). This TCR derives from a human donor with chronic lymphocytic leukemia. The sample consisted of PBMCs, taken after 24 months of ibrutinib treatment. This receptor carries the CDR3 CSVLMGPSYEQYF. The DNA reads as follows: TGCAGCGTCTTAATGGGGCCCTCCTACGAGCAGTACTTC.